This T cell receptor (beta chain) was identified during a study of PD-1 blockade in classical Hodgkin lymphoma. Study observations and caveats: Newly diagnosed patients reportedly trailed healthy donors in baseline TCR diversity. Those achieving complete response showed baseline diversity like newly diagnosed patients. Exclusion was applied to patients who started nivolumab under 1 year after ASCT.

Notes on this clone: The antigen is not known.

V was cut by 6 bases and J by 0 bases, with 15 bases left in between. Germline loops: CDR1 MGHRA, CDR2 YSYEKL. This CDR3 has 17 amino acids. The table came from immunoSEQ multiplex PCR; TCRdb's copy has only in-frame clones and leaves some out. The repertoire holds roughly 29,000 clones, with more than 80% as singletons. Time point: cycle 4 day 1 (C4D1), after less than seven weeks of nivolumab. Each patient experienced a relapse that followed autologous stem cell transplantation, and brentuximab vedotin exposure varied. Magnetic negative selection purified CD4+ T cells from thawed PBMCs. This TCR derives from a human donor with classical Hodgkin lymphoma. This sample comprised CD4+ T cells from blood, obtained before the fourth cycle of nivolumab. The V and J genes are TRBV4-1 and TRBJ2-6; a possible D gene is TRBD1 (5 bases). The CDR3, as DNA: TGCGCCAGCAGTCCAGGGCAGATTAGCTCTGGGGCCAACGTCCTGACTTTC. Amino acids: CASSPGQISSGANVLTF.